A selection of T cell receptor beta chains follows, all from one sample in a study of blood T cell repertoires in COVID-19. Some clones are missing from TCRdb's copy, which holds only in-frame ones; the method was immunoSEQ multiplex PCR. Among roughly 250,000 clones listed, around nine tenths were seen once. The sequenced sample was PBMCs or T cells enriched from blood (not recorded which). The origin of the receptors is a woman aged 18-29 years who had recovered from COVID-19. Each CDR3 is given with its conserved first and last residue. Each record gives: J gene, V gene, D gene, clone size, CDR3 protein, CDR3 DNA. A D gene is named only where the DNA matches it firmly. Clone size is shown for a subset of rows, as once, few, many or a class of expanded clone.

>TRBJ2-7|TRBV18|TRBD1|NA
CASSSFGTGGRNEQYF
TGTGCCAGCTCAAGCTTCGGGACAGGGGGCCGCAACGAGCAGTACTTC
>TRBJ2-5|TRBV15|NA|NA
CATSRDWGVRALETQYF
TGTGCCACCAGCAGAGATTGGGGGGTTCGGGCACTGGAGACCCAGTACTTC
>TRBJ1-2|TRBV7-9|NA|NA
CASTGGPGYTF
TGTGCCAGCACCGGTGGCCCCGGCTACACCTTC
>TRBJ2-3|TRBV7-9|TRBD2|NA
CASSGLARQDTQYF
TGTGCCAGCAGCGGACTAGCGCGACAAGATACGCAGTATTTT
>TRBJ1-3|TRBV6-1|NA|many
CASSEQEGTGNTIYF
TGTGCCAGCAGTGAACAGGAGGGAACTGGAAACACCATATATTTT
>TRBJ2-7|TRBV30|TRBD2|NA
CAWSLRQGLAGGPGYEQYF
TGTGCCTGGAGTCTCCGACAGGGACTAGCGGGGGGGCCGGGCTACGAGCAGTACTTC
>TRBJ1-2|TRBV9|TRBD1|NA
CASSGAGTGYGYTF
TGTGCCAGCAGCGGAGCCGGGACAGGGTATGGCTACACCTTC
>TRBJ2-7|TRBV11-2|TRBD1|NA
CASSLGQAKYEQYF
TGTGCCAGCAGCCTCGGACAGGCCAAATACGAGCAGTACTTC
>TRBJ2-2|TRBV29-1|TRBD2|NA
CSGSGMNTGELFF
TGCAGCGGTAGCGGGATGAACACCGGGGAGCTGTTTTTT
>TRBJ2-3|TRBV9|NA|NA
CASSVLQGLSTDTQYF
TGTGCCAGCAGCGTACTACAGGGCCTGAGCACAGATACGCAGTATTTT
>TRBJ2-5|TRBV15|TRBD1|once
CATSTRDRAQETQYF
TGTGCCACCAGCACCCGAGACAGGGCCCAAGAGACCCAGTACTTC
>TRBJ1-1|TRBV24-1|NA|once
CATSSPSNTEAFF
TGTGCCACCAGTTCCCCCTCTAACACTGAAGCTTTCTTT
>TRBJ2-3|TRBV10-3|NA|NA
CAISPHTRWTSDTQYF
TGTGCCATCAGTCCTCACACTAGATGGACGTCCGATACGCAGTATTTT
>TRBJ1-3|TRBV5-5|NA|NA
CASSPHQVQGNTIYF
TGTGCCAGCAGCCCACATCAGGTGCAGGGAAACACCATATATTTT
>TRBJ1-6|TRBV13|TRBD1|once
CASSRTGEPGLGNSPLHF
TGTGCCAGCAGCCGGACAGGAGAGCCCGGGCTGGGGAATTCACCCCTCCACTTT
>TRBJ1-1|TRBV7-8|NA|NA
CASSFSGTEAFF
TGTGCCAGCAGCTTCAGCGGCACTGAAGCTTTCTTT
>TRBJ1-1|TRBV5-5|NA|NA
CASSFSGLEAFF
TGTGCCAGCAGCTTCTCGGGTCTTGAAGCTTTCTTT
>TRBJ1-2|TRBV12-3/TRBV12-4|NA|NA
CASSPQGGSGYTF
TGTGCCAGCAGTCCACAGGGAGGGTCTGGCTACACCTTC
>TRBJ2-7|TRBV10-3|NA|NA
CASTTGVGEQYF
TGTGCCAGCACGACAGGAGTCGGCGAGCAGTACTTC
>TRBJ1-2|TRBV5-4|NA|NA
CASSLEGGDYGYTF
TGTGCCAGCAGCTTGGAGGGGGGGGACTATGGCTACACCTTC
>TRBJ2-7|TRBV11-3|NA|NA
CASSLGTIKYF
TGTGCCAGCAGCTTAGGGACTATAAAGTACTTC
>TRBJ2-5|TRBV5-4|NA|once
CASSWRDGDEETQYF
TGTGCCAGCAGCTGGCGGGACGGTGATGAAGAGACCCAGTACTTC
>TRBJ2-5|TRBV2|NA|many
CASSMTAQETQYF
TGTGCCAGTAGTATGACAGCTCAAGAGACCCAGTACTTC
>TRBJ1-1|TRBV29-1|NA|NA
CSVAQGGNTEAFF
TGCAGCGTTGCTCAGGGTGGGAACACTGAAGCTTTCTTT
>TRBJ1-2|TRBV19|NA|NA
CASRANYGYTF
TGTGCCAGTAGGGCAAACTATGGCTACACCTTC
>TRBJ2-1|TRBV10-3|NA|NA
CAIRERDSDYNEQFF
TGTGCCATCAGGGAGCGGGACAGCGACTACAATGAGCAGTTCTTC
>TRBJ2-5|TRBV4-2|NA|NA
CASSHPIDRIQETQYF
TGTGCCAGCAGCCATCCGATCGACAGGATCCAAGAGACCCAGTACTTC
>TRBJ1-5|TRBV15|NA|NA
CATSRVLSLDQPQHF
TGTGCCACCAGCAGAGTTTTATCGTTAGATCAGCCCCAGCATTTT
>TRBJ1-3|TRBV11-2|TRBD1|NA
CASTPGGKGNTIYF
TGTGCCAGCACCCCAGGGGGCAAGGGAAACACCATATATTTT
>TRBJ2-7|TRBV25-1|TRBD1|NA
CASSGTGVYEQYF
TGTGCCAGCAGTGGGACAGGGGTCTACGAGCAGTACTTC
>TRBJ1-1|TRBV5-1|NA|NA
CASSLGARARTEAFF
TGCGCCAGCAGCTTGGGGGCCAGGGCGCGGACTGAAGCTTTCTTT
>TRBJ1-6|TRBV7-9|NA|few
CASSLTDSYNSPLHF
TGTGCCAGCAGCTTGACAGATTCCTATAATTCACCCCTCCACTTT
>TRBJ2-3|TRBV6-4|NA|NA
CASSGQVKDTQYF
TGTGCCAGCAGTGGACAGGTAAAAGATACGCAGTATTTT
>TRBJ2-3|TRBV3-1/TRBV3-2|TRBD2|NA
CASSYSSGYSDTQYF
TGTGCCAGCAGCTATTCTAGCGGTTATAGTGATACGCAGTATTTT
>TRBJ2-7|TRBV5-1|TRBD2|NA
CASSHIAGGPDEQYF
TGCGCCAGCAGCCATATAGCGGGAGGGCCGGACGAGCAGTACTTC
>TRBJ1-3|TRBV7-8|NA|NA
CASSLPRTAGNTIYF
TGTGCCAGCAGCTTGCCCCGGACAGCTGGAAACACCATATATTTT
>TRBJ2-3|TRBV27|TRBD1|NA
CASSLIAGGLGSTDTQYF
TGTGCCAGCAGTCTGATTGCAGGGGGCTTGGGAAGCACAGATACGCAGTATTTT
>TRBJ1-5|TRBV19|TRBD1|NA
CASSSGTGTYQPQHF
TGTGCCAGTAGTAGCGGGACAGGTACGTATCAGCCCCAGCATTTT
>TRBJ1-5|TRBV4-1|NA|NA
CASSQDSVSNQPQHF
TGCGCCAGCAGCCAAGATTCGGTTAGCAATCAGCCCCAGCATTTT
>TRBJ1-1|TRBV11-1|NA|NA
CASSHPTEDTEAFF
TGTGCCAGCAGCCACCCGACAGAGGACACTGAAGCTTTCTTT
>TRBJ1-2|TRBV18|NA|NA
CASSSGTGNYGYTF
TGTGCCAGCTCATCCGGCACAGGTAACTATGGCTACACCTTC
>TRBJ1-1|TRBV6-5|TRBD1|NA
CASRAGTDVLEAFF
TGTGCCAGCAGGGCCGGGACAGATGTACTGGAAGCTTTCTTT
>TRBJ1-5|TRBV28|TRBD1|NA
CASCYPGQGNQPQHF
TGTGCCAGCTGTTACCCGGGACAGGGGAATCAGCCCCAGCATTTT